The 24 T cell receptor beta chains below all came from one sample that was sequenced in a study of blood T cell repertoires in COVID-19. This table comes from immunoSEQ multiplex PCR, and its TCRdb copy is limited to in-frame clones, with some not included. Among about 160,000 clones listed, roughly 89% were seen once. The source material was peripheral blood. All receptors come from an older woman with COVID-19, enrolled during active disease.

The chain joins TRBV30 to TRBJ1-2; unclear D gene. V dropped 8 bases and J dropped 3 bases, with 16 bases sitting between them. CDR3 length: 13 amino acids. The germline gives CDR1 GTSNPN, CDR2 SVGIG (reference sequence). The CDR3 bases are TGTGCCCGGAAAGTACAGAGAGACTATGGCTACACCTTC. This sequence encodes CARKVQRDYGYTF.

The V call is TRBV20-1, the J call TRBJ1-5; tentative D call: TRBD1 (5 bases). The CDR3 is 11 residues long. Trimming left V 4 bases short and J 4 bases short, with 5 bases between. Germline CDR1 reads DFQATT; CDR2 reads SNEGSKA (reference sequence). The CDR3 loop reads CSATGNQPQHF. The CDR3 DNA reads TGCAGTGCTACAGGGAATCAGCCCCAGCATTTT.

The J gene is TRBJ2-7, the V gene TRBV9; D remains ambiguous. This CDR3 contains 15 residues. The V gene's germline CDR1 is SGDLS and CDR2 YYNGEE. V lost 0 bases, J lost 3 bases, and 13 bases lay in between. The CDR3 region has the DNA TGTGCCAGCAGCGTAGATGAAGGTCGAGGCTACGAGCAGTACTTC. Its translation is CASSVDEGRGYEQYF.

The CDR3: CASSYQGPSQPQHF. The DNA for the CDR3 is TGTGCCAGCAGTTACCAGGGGCCGAGTCAGCCCCAGCATTTT. The rearrangement uses TRBV6-6 and TRBJ1-5; TRBD1 is a possible D gene (6 bases). The V end was cut by 2 bases, the J end by 6 bases, with 11 bases between. The CDR3 spans 14 residues. The germline CDR1 and CDR2 sequences are MNHNY and SVGAGI (reference sequence).

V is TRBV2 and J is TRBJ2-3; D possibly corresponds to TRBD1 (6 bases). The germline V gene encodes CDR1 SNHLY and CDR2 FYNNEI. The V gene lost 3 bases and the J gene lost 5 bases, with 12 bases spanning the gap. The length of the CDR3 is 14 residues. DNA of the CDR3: TGTGCCAGCAGTGAGCAGGGGCGCTTAGATACGCAGTATTTT. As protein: CASSEQGRLDTQYF.

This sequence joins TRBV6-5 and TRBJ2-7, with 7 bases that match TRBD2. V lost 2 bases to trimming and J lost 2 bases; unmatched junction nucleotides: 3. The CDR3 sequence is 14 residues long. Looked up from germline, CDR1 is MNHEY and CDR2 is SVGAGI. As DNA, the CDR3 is TGTGCCAGCAGTTACGCGGGGGTTCCCTACGAGCAGTACTTC. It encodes CASSYAGVPYEQYF.

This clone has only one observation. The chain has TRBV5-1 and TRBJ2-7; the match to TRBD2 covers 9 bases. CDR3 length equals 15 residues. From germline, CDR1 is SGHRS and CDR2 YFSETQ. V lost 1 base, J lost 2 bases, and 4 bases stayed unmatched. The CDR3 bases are TGCGCCAGCAGCTTGATCAGCGGGGGGACCTACGAGCAGTACTTC. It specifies CASSLISGGTYEQYF.

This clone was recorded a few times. CDR3 sequence: CASSPGAGLYGYTF. In DNA form, the CDR3 reads TGTGCCAGCAGCCCTGGGGCAGGGCTCTATGGCTACACCTTC. The chain links TRBV7-2 to TRBJ1-2, with a weak D call TRBD1 (5 bases). Trimming removed 5 bases from V and 4 bases from J, with 14 bases in between. This CDR3 has 14 amino acids. The germline V gene encodes CDR1 SGHTA and CDR2 FQGNSA.

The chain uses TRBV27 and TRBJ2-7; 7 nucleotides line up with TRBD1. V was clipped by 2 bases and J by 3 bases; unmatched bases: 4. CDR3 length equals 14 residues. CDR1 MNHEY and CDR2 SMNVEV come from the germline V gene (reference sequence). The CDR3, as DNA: TGTGCCAGCAGTTTAGGCAACAGGGGCTACGAGCAGTACTTC. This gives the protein CASSLGNRGYEQYF.

This CDR3 is CASSPMTGAYEQYF. Here the CDR3 DNA reads TGTGCCAGCTCACCAATGACAGGAGCCTACGAGCAGTACTTC. The gene calls are TRBV18 and TRBJ2-7; D possibly corresponds to TRBD1 (6 bases). The V gene lost 2 bases and the J gene lost 2 bases, with 10 bases spanning the gap. The CDR3 loop spans 14 amino acids. Germline CDR1 is KGHSH and CDR2 is LQKENI.

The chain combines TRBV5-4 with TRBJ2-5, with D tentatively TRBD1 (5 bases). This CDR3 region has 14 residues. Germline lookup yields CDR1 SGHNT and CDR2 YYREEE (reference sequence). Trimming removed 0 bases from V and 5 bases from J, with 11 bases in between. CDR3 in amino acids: CASSLVLGLETQYF. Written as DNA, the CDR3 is TGTGCCAGCAGCTTGGTGTTGGGGCTGGAGACCCAGTACTTC.

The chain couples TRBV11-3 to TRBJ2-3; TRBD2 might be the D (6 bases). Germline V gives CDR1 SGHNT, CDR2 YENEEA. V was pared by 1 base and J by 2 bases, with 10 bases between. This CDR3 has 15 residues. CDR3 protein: CASSLGGGVTDTQYF. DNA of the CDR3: TGTGCCAGCAGCTTAGGGGGCGGGGTCACAGATACGCAGTATTTT.

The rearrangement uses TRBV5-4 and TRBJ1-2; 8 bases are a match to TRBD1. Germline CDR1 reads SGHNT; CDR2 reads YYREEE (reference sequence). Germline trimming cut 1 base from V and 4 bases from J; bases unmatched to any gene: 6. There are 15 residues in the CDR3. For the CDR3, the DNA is TGTGCCAGCAGCTTGTCCTACAGGGGGGCCTATGGCTACACCTTC. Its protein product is CASSLSYRGAYGYTF. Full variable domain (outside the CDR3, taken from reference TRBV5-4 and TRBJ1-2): ETGVTQSPTHLIKTRGQQVTLRCSSQSGHNTVSWYQQALGQGPQFIFQYYREEENGRGNFPPRFSGLQFPNYSSELNVNALELDDSALYLCASSLSYRGAYGYTFGSGTRLTVV.

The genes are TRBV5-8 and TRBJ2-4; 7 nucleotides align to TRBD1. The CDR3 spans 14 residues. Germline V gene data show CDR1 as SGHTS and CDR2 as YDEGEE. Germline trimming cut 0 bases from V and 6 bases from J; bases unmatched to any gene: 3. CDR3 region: CASSLGAGGNIQYF. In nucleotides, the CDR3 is TGTGCCAGCAGCTTGGGGGCAGGGGGAAACATTCAGTACTTC.

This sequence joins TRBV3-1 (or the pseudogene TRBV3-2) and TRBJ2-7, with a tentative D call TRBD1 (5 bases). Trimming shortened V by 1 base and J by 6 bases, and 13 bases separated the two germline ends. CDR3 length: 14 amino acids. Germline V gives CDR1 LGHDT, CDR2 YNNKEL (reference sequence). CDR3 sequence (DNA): TGTGCCAGCAGCCAAGTTCGCAGGGCTGGCGAGCAGTACTTC. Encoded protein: CASSQVRRAGEQYF.

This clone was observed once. CDR3 in amino acids: CASSLILEEQFF. As DNA, the CDR3 is TGTGCCAGCAGCTTAATTCTGGAGGAGCAGTTCTTC. The chain links TRBV7-3 to TRBJ2-1; no reliable D call. Trimming removed 1 base at V and 10 bases at J, with 8 bases between. This CDR3 has 12 residues. Germline loops: CDR1 SGHTA, CDR2 FQGTGA.

CDR3 sequence: CATSRDLGGIYGYTF. The CDR3 bases are TGTGCCACCAGCAGAGATCTTGGGGGGATCTATGGCTACACCTTC. The chain joins TRBV15 to TRBJ1-2, with D possibly TRBD1 on 5 matching bases. The CDR3 is 15 amino acids. Trimming pared 0 bases from V and 4 bases from J, leaving 12 bases between. CDR1 is LNHNV and CDR2 is YYDKDF in the germline V gene (reference sequence).

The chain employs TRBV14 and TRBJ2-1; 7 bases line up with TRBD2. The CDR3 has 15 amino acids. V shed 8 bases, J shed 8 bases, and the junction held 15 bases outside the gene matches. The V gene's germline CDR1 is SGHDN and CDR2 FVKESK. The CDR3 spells CASPKPPGLEDEQFF. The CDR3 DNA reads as TGTGCCAGCCCCAAGCCACCAGGACTAGAAGATGAGCAGTTCTTC.

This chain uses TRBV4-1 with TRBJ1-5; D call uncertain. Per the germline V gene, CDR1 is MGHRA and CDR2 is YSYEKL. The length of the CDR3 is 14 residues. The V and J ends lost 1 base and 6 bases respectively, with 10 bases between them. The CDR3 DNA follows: TGCGCCAGCAGCCAAGGAGGGCGGGGTCAGCCCCAGCATTTT. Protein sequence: CASSQGGRGQPQHF.

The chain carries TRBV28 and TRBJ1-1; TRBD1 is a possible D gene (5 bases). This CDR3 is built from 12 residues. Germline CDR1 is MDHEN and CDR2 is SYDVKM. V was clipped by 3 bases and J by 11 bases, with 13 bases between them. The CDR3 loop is CASSFPMRGAFF. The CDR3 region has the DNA TGTGCCAGCAGTTTCCCAATGCGGGGGGCTTTCTTT.

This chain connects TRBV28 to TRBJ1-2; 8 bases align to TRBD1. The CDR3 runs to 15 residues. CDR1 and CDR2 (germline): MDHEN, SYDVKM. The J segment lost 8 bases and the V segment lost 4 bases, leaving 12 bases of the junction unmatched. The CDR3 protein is CASSSWTGSGRGYTF. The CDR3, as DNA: TGTGCCAGCAGTTCCTGGACAGGGAGCGGGAGGGGCTACACCTTC.

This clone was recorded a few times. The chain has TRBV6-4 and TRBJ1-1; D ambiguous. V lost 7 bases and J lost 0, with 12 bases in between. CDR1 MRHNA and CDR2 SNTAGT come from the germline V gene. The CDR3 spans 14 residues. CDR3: CASIIRDLNTEAFF. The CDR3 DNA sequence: TGTGCCAGCATCATCCGGGATTTGAACACTGAAGCTTTCTTT.

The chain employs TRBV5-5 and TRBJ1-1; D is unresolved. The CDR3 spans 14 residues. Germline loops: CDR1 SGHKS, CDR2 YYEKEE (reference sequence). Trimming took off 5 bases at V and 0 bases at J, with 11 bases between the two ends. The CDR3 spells CASSPEAMNTEAFF. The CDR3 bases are TGTGCCAGCAGTCCGGAGGCCATGAACACTGAAGCTTTCTTT.

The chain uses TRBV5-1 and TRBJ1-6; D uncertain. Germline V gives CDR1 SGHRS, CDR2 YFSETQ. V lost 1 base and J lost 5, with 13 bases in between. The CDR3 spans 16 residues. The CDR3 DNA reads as TGCGCCAGCAGCTTGTTGTCAGGTCGAGATAATTCACCCCTCCACTTT. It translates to CASSLLSGRDNSPLHF.